This T cell receptor (beta chain) was captured in a study of cytomegalovirus exposure and HLA in healthy donors. Per germline, CDR1 WNHNN and CDR2 SYGVQD (reference sequence). The CDR3 spans 16 residues. V was cut by 6 bases and J by 4 bases, with 20 bases left in between. The PCR made use of 60 Vbeta and 13 Jbeta primers. Libraries were prepared by immunoSEQ multiplex PCR; TCRdb keeps only in-frame clonotypes and omits some of them. The sample holds around 81,000 clones, 55% to 75% seen once. Findings of the study overall: Looking again later, the authors saw that most CMV-associated TCR beta chains seemed HLA-restricted.

Notes on this clone: Antigen unknown.

The source of this sequence is a man aged 30 to 45 in good health and CMV-seropositive. Sequenced input: PBMCs. The J gene is TRBJ2-3, the V gene TRBV10-1, with D possibly being TRBD1 (6 bases). Written as DNA, the CDR3 is TGCGCCAGCAGATCCTACCGGGACACAGAGCCAGATACGCAGTATTTT. This codes for CASRSYRDTEPDTQYF.